What follows is one T cell receptor (beta chain) and its context. This sample stems from a study of PD-1 blockade in classical Hodgkin lymphoma. Each of the patients experienced relapse following autologous stem cell transplantation, and their brentuximab vedotin exposure differed. The study isolated CD8+ T cells from thawed PBMCs by magnetic negative selection. Produced via immunoSEQ multiplex PCR; TCRdb's table is partial and in-frame only. The sample consists of 9,500 to 14,000 clones, about four fifths of them appearing once. This TCR came from a human donor with classical Hodgkin lymphoma. Here the sequenced sample was CD8+ T cells from blood, taken at baseline.

The CDR3 is CASSLGEQETQYF. The CDR3 DNA sequence: TGTGCCAGCAGCTTGGGGGAACAAGAGACCCAGTACTTC. The chain recombines TRBV5-6 with TRBJ2-5; no reliable D call. The length of the CDR3 is 13 residues. Germline loops: CDR1 SGHDT, CDR2 YYEEEE. The V and J ends lost 0 bases and 2 bases respectively, with 5 bases between them.